Described below is a single TCR beta chain sequence and its context. What it recognizes is unknown. The listed genes are named as in mouse. The observed sequence ends 1 residue before the CDR3 terminus, with the missing tail filled in from the germline J gene. V lost 4 bases, J lost 10 bases, and 4 bases stayed unmatched. Germline CDR1 reads KGHPV; CDR2 reads FQNQEV (reference sequence). The CDR3 runs 13 residues. The data belong to a study of tissue T cells after allogeneic stem cell transplantation. Noted time point: mouse harvest day 14 after allogeneic transplant. The graft held 10^6 splenic CD5+ T cells and 10^7 T-cell-depleted bone marrow cells. Study-level findings and limits: TCR repertoires tracked anatomic similarity, regardless of disease or transplant status.

Produced via immunoSEQ multiplex PCR; TCRdb's table is partial and in-frame only. The sample carries roughly 8,600 clones, 37% recorded once. This TCR came from a female BALB/c mouse given C57BL/6 T cells with graft-versus-host disease after an allogeneic hematopoietic cell transplant. Sequencing was done on a sample of skin. The genes are TRBV26 and TRBJ2-4; 11 nucleotides line up with TRBD2. The CDR3 loop reads CASSPGTGGPLYF. The part of the CDR3 DNA that was read is TGTGCCAGCAGTCCCGGGACTGGGGGTCCCTTGTAC.